Listed below are T cell receptor beta chains from one sample, sequenced in a study of CD8 T cells in ankylosing spondylitis. Each CDR3 protein is one row after TCRdb ran MiXCR on the 5' RACE reads. The profile shows some 150,000 distinct CDR3 sequences, roughly 10% of them singletons. The sequencing sample was made of blood, either unsorted or a sorted T cell fraction (not recorded which). The receptors were gathered from a female donor with ankylosing spondylitis or in good health (not recorded which). The CDR3 runs from the conserved cysteine through the conserved F or W. D genes are given only for firm matches. A row's size may be missing; if present it is once, few, many or a size class.

V gene: TRBV25-1
J gene: TRBJ2-6
clone size: -
D gene: TRBD2
CDR3 length: 17
CDR3 protein: CASSPGLASSGANVLTF
CDR3 DNA: TGTGCCAGCAGTCCGGGACTAGCTAGTTCCGGGGCCAACGTCCTGACTTTC

V gene: TRBV20-1
J gene: TRBJ1-2
clone size: few
D gene: -
CDR3 length: 18
CDR3 protein: CSARGQAPGLGLVYGYTF
CDR3 DNA: TGCAGTGCTAGGGGCCAGGCCCCGGGCCTGGGGCTTGTCTATGGCTACACCTTC

V gene: TRBV10-3
J gene: TRBJ1-3
clone size: many
D gene: -
CDR3 length: 15
CDR3 protein: CAISDPAGAGNTIYF
CDR3 DNA: TGTGCCATCAGTGACCCCGCAGGGGCTGGAAACACCATATATTTT

V gene: TRBV20-1
J gene: TRBJ2-1
clone size: -
D gene: TRBD2
CDR3 length: 14
CDR3 protein: CSASTGLAGNEQFF
CDR3 DNA: TGCAGTGCTAGTACGGGACTAGCGGGGAATGAGCAGTTCTTC

V gene: TRBV20-1
J gene: TRBJ1-5
clone size: many
D gene: TRBD1
CDR3 length: 12
CDR3 protein: CSARGQNQPQHF
CDR3 DNA: TGCAGTGCAAGGGGACAGAATCAGCCCCAGCATTTT

V gene: TRBV7-2
J gene: TRBJ2-7
clone size: many
D gene: -
CDR3 length: 13
CDR3 protein: CASSLRISYEQYF
CDR3 DNA: TGTGCCAGCAGCTTGCGGATTTCCTACGAGCAGTACTTC

V gene: TRBV29-1
J gene: TRBJ2-3
clone size: many
D gene: TRBD2
CDR3 length: 14
CDR3 protein: CSVEGLESTDTQYF
CDR3 DNA: TGCAGCGTTGAGGGACTAGAAAGCACAGATACGCAGTATTTT

V gene: TRBV20-1
J gene: TRBJ2-3
clone size: many
D gene: -
CDR3 length: 11
CDR3 protein: CAGPFTDTQYF
CDR3 DNA: TGTGCGGGCCCCTTTACAGATACGCAGTATTTT

V gene: TRBV29-1
J gene: TRBJ2-1
clone size: few
D gene: -
CDR3 length: 14
CDR3 protein: CSVLWRYHYNEQFF
CDR3 DNA: TGCAGCGTTCTTTGGAGATACCACTACAATGAGCAGTTCTTC

V gene: TRBV12-3/TRBV12-4
J gene: TRBJ1-1
clone size: few
D gene: -
CDR3 length: 15
CDR3 protein: CASSHRQGPDSGAFF
CDR3 DNA: TGTGCCAGCAGCCACAGACAAGGGCCAGATTCCGGGGCTTTCTTT

V gene: TRBV21-1
J gene: TRBJ1-1
clone size: many
D gene: -
CDR3 length: 14
CDR3 protein: CASILGTGNTEAFF
CDR3 DNA: TGTGCCAGCATCCTTGGGACAGGGAACACTGAAGCTTTCTTT

V gene: TRBV12-3/TRBV12-4
J gene: TRBJ2-1
clone size: many
D gene: TRBD2
CDR3 length: 16
CDR3 protein: CASTGTSGRAYNEQFF
CDR3 DNA: TGTGCCAGCACTGGGACTAGCGGGAGGGCCTACAATGAGCAGTTCTTC

V gene: TRBV19
J gene: TRBJ2-1
clone size: many
D gene: -
CDR3 length: 14
CDR3 protein: CASSIDRLYNEQFF
CDR3 DNA: TGTGCCAGTAGTATAGACCGGCTGTACAATGAGCAGTTCTTC

V gene: TRBV29-1
J gene: TRBJ1-2
clone size: few
D gene: -
CDR3 length: 10
CDR3 protein: CSVEGKGYTF
CDR3 DNA: TGCAGCGTTGAAGGGAAGGGCTACACCTTC

V gene: TRBV5-6
J gene: TRBJ2-5
clone size: many
D gene: TRBD2
CDR3 length: 15
CDR3 protein: CASSTGTNLLETQYF
CDR3 DNA: TGTGCCAGCAGCACCGGGACTAATTTATTGGAGACCCAGTACTTC

V gene: TRBV6-5
J gene: TRBJ1-1
clone size: many
D gene: -
CDR3 length: 15
CDR3 protein: CASRPEAMYSHEAFF
CDR3 DNA: TGTGCCAGCAGACCTGAGGCAATGTACAGTCATGAAGCTTTCTTT

V gene: TRBV19
J gene: TRBJ2-4
clone size: many
D gene: TRBD2
CDR3 length: 17
CDR3 protein: CASSISGASGPKNIQYF
CDR3 DNA: TGTGCCAGTAGTATCTCTGGGGCTAGCGGGCCCAAAAACATTCAGTACTTC

V gene: TRBV29-1
J gene: TRBJ2-7
clone size: few
D gene: -
CDR3 length: 12
CDR3 protein: CSVGEESYEQYF
CDR3 DNA: TGCAGCGTAGGGGAGGAATCCTACGAGCAGTACTTC

V gene: TRBV10-3
J gene: TRBJ2-1
clone size: -
D gene: -
CDR3 length: 11
CDR3 protein: CAINPGAEQFF
CDR3 DNA: TGTGCCATCAATCCCGGGGCAGAGCAGTTCTTC

V gene: TRBV5-1
J gene: TRBJ2-7
clone size: many
D gene: TRBD1
CDR3 length: 14
CDR3 protein: CASSFRDRVSEQYF
CDR3 DNA: TGCGCCAGCAGCTTCCGGGACAGGGTGAGCGAGCAGTACTTC

V gene: TRBV19
J gene: TRBJ2-7
clone size: many
D gene: -
CDR3 length: 14
CDR3 protein: CASSIGRQVDEQYF
CDR3 DNA: TGTGCCAGTAGTATAGGTCGGCAGGTGGACGAGCAGTACTTC

V gene: TRBV29-1
J gene: TRBJ2-1
clone size: many
D gene: -
CDR3 length: 12
CDR3 protein: CSVEFYYNEQFF
CDR3 DNA: TGCAGCGTTGAGTTCTACTACAATGAGCAGTTCTTC

V gene: TRBV6-5
J gene: TRBJ2-1
clone size: many
D gene: -
CDR3 length: 16
CDR3 protein: CASSYSPRQEHNEQFF
CDR3 DNA: TGTGCCAGCAGTTACTCCCCGCGCCAGGAGCACAATGAGCAGTTCTTC

V gene: TRBV28
J gene: TRBJ1-6
clone size: many
D gene: -
CDR3 length: 14
CDR3 protein: CATRGAVYNSPLHF
CDR3 DNA: TGTGCCACCCGGGGGGCGGTCTATAATTCACCCCTCCACTTT

V gene: TRBV12-3/TRBV12-4
J gene: TRBJ2-1
clone size: few
D gene: -
CDR3 length: 10
CDR3 protein: CASSNGEQFF
CDR3 DNA: TGTGCCAGCAGTAATGGTGAGCAGTTCTTC

V gene: TRBV29-1
J gene: TRBJ2-2
clone size: many
D gene: -
CDR3 length: 14
CDR3 protein: CSAERGSGTGELFF
CDR3 DNA: TGCAGCGCCGAGAGAGGGTCGGGCACCGGGGAGCTGTTTTTT

V gene: TRBV30
J gene: TRBJ1-1
clone size: -
D gene: -
CDR3 length: 13
CDR3 protein: CAWLTGLNTEAFF
CDR3 DNA: TGTGCCTGGCTGACGGGACTTAACACTGAAGCTTTCTTT

V gene: TRBV12-3/TRBV12-4
J gene: TRBJ1-5
clone size: -
D gene: -
CDR3 length: 14
CDR3 protein: CASTSQQGIQPQHF
CDR3 DNA: TGTGCCAGCACCTCACAACAAGGGATTCAGCCCCAGCATTTT

V gene: TRBV7-2
J gene: TRBJ1-1
clone size: many
D gene: -
CDR3 length: 13
CDR3 protein: CASRIGQNTEAFF
CDR3 DNA: TGTGCCAGCAGGATCGGACAGAACACTGAAGCTTTCTTT

V gene: TRBV5-5
J gene: TRBJ1-2
clone size: -
D gene: TRBD1
CDR3 length: 14
CDR3 protein: CASSLSGGLYGYIF
CDR3 DNA: TGTGCCAGCAGCCTGTCAGGGGGCCTCTATGGCTACATCTTC

V gene: TRBV19
J gene: TRBJ2-5
clone size: -
D gene: TRBD2
CDR3 length: 15
CDR3 protein: CASSSLAGDQETQYF
CDR3 DNA: TGTGCCAGTAGTAGTCTAGCGGGAGACCAAGAGACCCAGTACTTC

V gene: TRBV19
J gene: TRBJ2-2
clone size: -
D gene: -
CDR3 length: 13
CDR3 protein: CASHARVTGELFF
CDR3 DNA: TGTGCCTCCCACGCAAGGGTTACCGGGGAGCTGTTTTTT

V gene: TRBV29-1
J gene: TRBJ1-4
clone size: -
D gene: -
CDR3 length: 13
CDR3 protein: CSVEDLEGTELFF
CDR3 DNA: TGCAGCGTTGAAGATCTTGAAGGGACGGAACTGTTTTTT

V gene: TRBV18
J gene: TRBJ2-2
clone size: -
D gene: TRBD1
CDR3 length: 15
CDR3 protein: CASSLRDRVTGELFF
CDR3 DNA: TGTGCCAGCTCACTCCGGGACAGGGTCACCGGGGAGCTGTTTTTT

V gene: TRBV7-2
J gene: TRBJ1-5
clone size: many
D gene: TRBD1
CDR3 length: 14
CDR3 protein: CASSSGQGDQPQHF
CDR3 DNA: TGTGCCAGCAGCTCGGGACAGGGAGATCAGCCCCAGCATTTT

V gene: TRBV28
J gene: TRBJ1-1
clone size: many
D gene: -
CDR3 length: 12
CDR3 protein: CASSHNFPEAFF
CDR3 DNA: TGTGCCAGCAGCCACAACTTTCCCGAGGCTTTCTTT

V gene: TRBV12-3/TRBV12-4
J gene: TRBJ2-1
clone size: many
D gene: -
CDR3 length: 11
CDR3 protein: CASREGDEQFF
CDR3 DNA: TGTGCCAGCAGAGAGGGGGATGAGCAGTTCTTC

V gene: TRBV18
J gene: TRBJ2-2
clone size: many
D gene: -
CDR3 length: 18
CDR3 protein: CASSPNTQTRIGTGELFF
CDR3 DNA: TGTGCCAGCTCACCAAACACTCAGACCCGCATTGGTACCGGGGAGCTGTTTTTT

V gene: TRBV24-1
J gene: TRBJ2-1
clone size: many
D gene: TRBD2
CDR3 length: 16
CDR3 protein: CATSDFKREPDNEQFF
CDR3 DNA: TGTGCCACCAGTGATTTCAAGCGGGAGCCGGACAATGAGCAGTTCTTC

V gene: TRBV3-1
J gene: TRBJ2-1
clone size: many
D gene: TRBD2
CDR3 length: 17
CDR3 protein: CASSQWPGREYHNEQFF
CDR3 DNA: TGTGCCAGCAGCCAATGGCCGGGGCGGGAGTACCACAATGAGCAGTTCTTC

V gene: TRBV5-4
J gene: TRBJ2-2
clone size: many
D gene: TRBD2
CDR3 length: 16
CDR3 protein: CASSLLAEANTGELFF
CDR3 DNA: TGTGCCAGCAGCTTACTAGCGGAGGCGAACACCGGGGAGCTGTTTTTT

V gene: TRBV20-1
J gene: TRBJ2-2
clone size: many
D gene: -
CDR3 length: 17
CDR3 protein: CSARAAARSTNTGELFF
CDR3 DNA: TGCAGTGCTAGAGCTGCTGCGAGGTCAACGAACACCGGGGAGCTGTTTTTT

V gene: TRBV11-2
J gene: TRBJ2-1
clone size: many
D gene: TRBD2
CDR3 length: 15
CDR3 protein: CASSTAGTSGNEQFF
CDR3 DNA: TGTGCCAGCAGCACGGCCGGGACTAGCGGCAATGAGCAGTTCTTC